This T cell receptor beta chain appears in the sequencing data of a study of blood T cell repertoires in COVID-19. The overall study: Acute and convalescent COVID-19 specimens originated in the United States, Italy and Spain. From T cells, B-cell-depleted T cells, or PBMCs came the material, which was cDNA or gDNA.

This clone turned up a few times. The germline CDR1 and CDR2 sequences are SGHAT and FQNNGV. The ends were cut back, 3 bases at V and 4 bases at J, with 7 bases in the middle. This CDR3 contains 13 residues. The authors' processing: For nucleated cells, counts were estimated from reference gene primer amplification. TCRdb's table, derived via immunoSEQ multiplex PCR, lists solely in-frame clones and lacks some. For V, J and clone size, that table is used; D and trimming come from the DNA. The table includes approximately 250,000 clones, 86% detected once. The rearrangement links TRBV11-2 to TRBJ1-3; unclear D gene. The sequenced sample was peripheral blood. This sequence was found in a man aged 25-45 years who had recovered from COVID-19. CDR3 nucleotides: TGTGCCAGCAGCTTCACGGGGGGAAACACCATATATTTT. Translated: CASSFTGGNTIYF.